Reported below is one T cell receptor (beta chain). Its matching antigen is unknown. The junction does not match germline at one end; this may be a read error. Within the sample, other DNA sequences also encode this same CDR3. Germline V gene sequence: CDR1 MNHEY, CDR2 SVGAGI. CDR3 size: 13 residues. The data are from a study of siplizumab effects on memory and regulatory T cells. Study-level points and caveats: On average, roughly 69% of mappable alloreactive CD4+ clones were Treg-derived under siplizumab, against 25% to 30% in controls. It seemed that naive T cells were more diverse than memory cells and were major contributors to the alloresponse.

Repertoires were generated with immunoSEQ multiplex PCR, while TCRdb's copy carries only in-frame clones and drops some. Seen here are tens of thousands of clones, around 94% observed once, and the top ten hold less than 0.4%. The rearrangement joins TRBV6-5 to TRBJ1-2; D ambiguous. Sequencing was done on a sample of non-Treg CD4+ T cells sorted from blood. The origin of this receptor is a human donor in good health. The CDR3: CASSYGKDFGYTF. CDR3 DNA: TGCGCCAGCAGTTACGGGAAAGACTTCGGCTACACCTTC.